This TCR beta chain is from a study of early T cells in non-severe SARS-CoV-2 infection. The V and J ends lost 3 bases and 3 bases respectively, with 12 bases between them. Germline V gives CDR1 SQVTM, CDR2 ANQGSEA. CDR3 length: 14 amino acids. TCRdb re-analysed the 5' RACE reads in MiXCR, keeping a single row per CDR3 protein. The profile shows 55,000 to 85,000 distinct CDR3 sequences, around 12% of them singletons. This clonotype has at least ten counts. The TCR originated in an adult who was a healthcare worker with PCR-confirmed SARS-CoV-2 infection or an uninfected control (not recorded which). The material sequenced was whole blood. The chain has TRBV29-1 and TRBJ2-4; no definite D call. CDR3 amino acids: CSVEDLGSKNIQYF. DNA of the CDR3: TGCAGCGTTGAGGATCTGGGCAGCAAAAACATTCAGTACTTC.